This TCR beta chain is drawn from a study of blood T cells in healthy people across ages. Per germline, CDR1 SGHRS and CDR2 YFSETQ. The CDR3 length is 14 residues. V lost 4 bases and J lost 4; bases outside the gene matches: 7. A second PCR of 7 to 11 cycles used a sample-barcoded 5' primer and a J-beta primer mix. Each cDNA molecule was tagged by a template-switch adaptor with 12 random nucleotides. TCRdb fed the 5' RACE reads into MiXCR, producing one record per CDR3 protein. The top ten hold approximately 17% of the sample, which has 850,000 to 1,300,000 distinct CDR3 sequences, around 43% seen once.

The sample was blood. This TCR was recovered from an older woman in good health. The chain joins TRBV5-1 to TRBJ2-5; 7 positions match TRBD2. For the CDR3, the DNA is TGCGCCAGCAGCGGGGAGCGGGATCGAGAGACCCAGTACTTC. Residues: CASSGERDRETQYF.